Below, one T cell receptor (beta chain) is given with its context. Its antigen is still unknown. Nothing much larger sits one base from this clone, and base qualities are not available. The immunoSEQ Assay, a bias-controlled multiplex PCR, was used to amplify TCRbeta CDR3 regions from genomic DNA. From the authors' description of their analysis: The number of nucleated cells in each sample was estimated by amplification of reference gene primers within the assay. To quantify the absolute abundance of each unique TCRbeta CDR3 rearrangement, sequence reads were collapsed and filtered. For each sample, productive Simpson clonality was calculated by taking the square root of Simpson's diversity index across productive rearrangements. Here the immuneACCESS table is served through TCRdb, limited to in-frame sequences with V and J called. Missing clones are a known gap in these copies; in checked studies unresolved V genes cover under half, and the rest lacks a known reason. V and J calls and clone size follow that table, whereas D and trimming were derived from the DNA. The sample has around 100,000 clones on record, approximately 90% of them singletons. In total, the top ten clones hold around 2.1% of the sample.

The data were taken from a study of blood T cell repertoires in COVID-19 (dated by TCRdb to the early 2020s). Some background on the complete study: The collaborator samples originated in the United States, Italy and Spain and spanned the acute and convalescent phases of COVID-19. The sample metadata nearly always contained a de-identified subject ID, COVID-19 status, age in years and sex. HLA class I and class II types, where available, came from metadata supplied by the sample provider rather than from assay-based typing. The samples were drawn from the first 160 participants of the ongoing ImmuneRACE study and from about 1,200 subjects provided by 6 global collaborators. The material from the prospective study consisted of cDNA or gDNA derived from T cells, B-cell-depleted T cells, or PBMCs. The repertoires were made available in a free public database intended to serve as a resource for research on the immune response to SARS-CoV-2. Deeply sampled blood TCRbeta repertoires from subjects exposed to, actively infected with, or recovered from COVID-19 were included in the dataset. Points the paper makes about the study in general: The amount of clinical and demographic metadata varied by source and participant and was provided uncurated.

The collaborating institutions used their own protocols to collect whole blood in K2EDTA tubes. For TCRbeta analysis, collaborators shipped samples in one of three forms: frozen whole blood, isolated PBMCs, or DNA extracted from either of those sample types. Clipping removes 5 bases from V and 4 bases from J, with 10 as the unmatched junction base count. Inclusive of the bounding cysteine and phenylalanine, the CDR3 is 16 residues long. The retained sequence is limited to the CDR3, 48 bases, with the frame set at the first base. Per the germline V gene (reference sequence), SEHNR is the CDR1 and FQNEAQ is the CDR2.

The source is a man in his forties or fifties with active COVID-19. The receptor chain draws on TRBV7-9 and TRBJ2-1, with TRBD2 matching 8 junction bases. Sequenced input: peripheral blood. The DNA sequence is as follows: TGTGCCAGCAGCCGATATACTAGCGGAGAGTACAATGAGCAGTTCTTC. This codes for CASSRYTSGEYNEQFF. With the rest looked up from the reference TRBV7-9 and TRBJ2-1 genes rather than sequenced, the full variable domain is DTGVSQNPRHKITKRGQNVTFRCDPISEHNRLYWYRQTLGQGPEFLTYFQNEAQLEKSRLLSDRFSAERPKGSFSTLEIQRTEQGDSAMYLCASSRYTSGEYNEQFFGPGTRLTVL.